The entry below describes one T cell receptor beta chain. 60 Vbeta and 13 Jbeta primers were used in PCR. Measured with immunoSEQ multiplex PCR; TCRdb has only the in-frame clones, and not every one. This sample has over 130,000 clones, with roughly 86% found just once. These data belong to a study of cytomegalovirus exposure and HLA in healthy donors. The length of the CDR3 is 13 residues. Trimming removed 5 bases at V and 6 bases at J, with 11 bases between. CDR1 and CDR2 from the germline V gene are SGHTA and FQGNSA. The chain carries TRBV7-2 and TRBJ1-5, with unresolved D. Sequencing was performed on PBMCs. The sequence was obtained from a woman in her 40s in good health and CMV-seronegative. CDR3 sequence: CASSPARGQPQHF. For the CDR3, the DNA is TGTGCCAGCAGCCCCGCCCGGGGTCAGCCCCAGCATTTT.